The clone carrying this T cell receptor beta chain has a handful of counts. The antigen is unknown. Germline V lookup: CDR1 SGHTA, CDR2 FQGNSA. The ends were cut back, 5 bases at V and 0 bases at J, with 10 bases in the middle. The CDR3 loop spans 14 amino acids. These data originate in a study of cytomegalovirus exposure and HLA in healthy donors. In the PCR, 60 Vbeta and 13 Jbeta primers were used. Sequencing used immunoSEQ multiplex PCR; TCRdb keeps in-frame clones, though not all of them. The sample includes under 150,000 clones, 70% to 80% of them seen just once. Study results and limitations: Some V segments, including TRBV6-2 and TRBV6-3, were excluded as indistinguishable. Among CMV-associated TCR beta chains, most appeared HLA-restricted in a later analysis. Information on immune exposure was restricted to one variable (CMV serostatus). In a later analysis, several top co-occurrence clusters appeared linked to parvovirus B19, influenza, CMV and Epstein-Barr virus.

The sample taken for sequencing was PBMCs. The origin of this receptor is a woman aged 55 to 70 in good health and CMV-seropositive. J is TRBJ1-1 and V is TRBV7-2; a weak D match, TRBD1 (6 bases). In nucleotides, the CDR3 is TGTGCCAGCAGCGCCCAGGGGTTGAACACTGAAGCTTTCTTT. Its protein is CASSAQGLNTEAFF.